These 18 T cell receptor beta chains share one sample of origin, sequenced in a study of vaccination and CD4 T cells after COVID-19. Cultured CD4+ T-cell DNA underwent Oncomine TCR Beta short-read sequencing. TCRdb itself ran the PCR reads through MiXCR, one entry per CDR3 protein. Of 25,000 or so distinct CDR3 sequences listed, roughly a third are singletons. Time point in this sample: late sampling 161 to 241 days after vaccination in a few convalescent patients. Described treatment: approximately 9-day PBMC culture with coronavirus spike peptide pools or control peptides (ViraFEST assay). Which antigens these TCRs recognize remains unknown. This material consisted of CD4+ T cells from blood, cultured in vitro, taken about 7 months after SARS-CoV-2 vaccination. These receptors all stem from a human donor who had recovered from COVID-19.

The table lists this clonotype with a few counts. The DNA of the CDR3 is TGCAGTGCTAGAGTTGAAAAGCGGGGCTCCTACAATGAGCAGTTCTTC. Its protein product is CSARVEKRGSYNEQFF. This chain joins TRBV20-1 and TRBJ2-1; TRBD2 agrees at 7 bases. The germline gives CDR1 DFQATT, CDR2 SNEGSKA (reference sequence). CDR3 length: 16 residues. After removal of 1 base from V and 0 bases from J, the junction contained 6 bases not matched to a gene.

The chain carries TRBV6-2 or TRBV6-3 and TRBJ2-1, with 15 bases lining up with TRBD2. The germline CDR1 and CDR2 sequences are MNHEY and SVGEGT. V trimming: 2 bases; J trimming: 9 bases; junction bases outside the gene matches: 11. The CDR3 length is 18 residues. The CDR3 protein is CASSYPPGTSGRRGEQFF. CDR3 coding DNA: TGTGCCAGCAGTTACCCCCCCGGGACTAGCGGGAGGAGAGGTGAGCAGTTCTTC.

This chain connects TRBV12-3 or TRBV12-4 to TRBJ2-7; possible D gene TRBD2, 5 bases. Between the trimmed V and J ends, which lost 2 bases and 9 bases, there was a span of 14 bases. The CDR3 contains 13 residues. CDR3 coding DNA: TGTGCCAGCAGTTTACCTGGAGGTGCGGTGCAGTACTTC. Its protein product is CASSLPGGAVQYF.

This chain links TRBV2 with TRBJ1-2; D unclear. The CDR3 is made up of 14 amino acids. Deletions cut 8 bases from V and 8 bases from J, with 21 bases between. Looked up from germline, CDR1 is SNHLY and CDR2 is FYNNEI. The chain's CDR3 is CASSSLRQLGGYTF. The CDR3 DNA sequence: TGTGCCAGCTCCTCCCTTAGACAACTTGGAGGCTACACCTTC.

This sequence joins TRBV29-1 and TRBJ2-5; 7 bases match TRBD1. The J segment lost 5 bases and the V segment lost 2 bases, leaving 5 bases of the junction unmatched. The CDR3 is 13 residues long. CDR1 and CDR2 from the germline V gene are SQVTM and ANQGSEA. The CDR3 DNA sequence: TGCAGCGTTGAACTACAGGGGTGGGAGACCCAGTACTTC. It translates to CSVELQGWETQYF.

This clonotype was picked up a small number of times. V usage is TRBV24-1 and J usage is TRBJ2-1, with 7 bases lining up with TRBD2. V dropped 6 bases and J dropped 8; count of bases not matched to a gene: 12. This CDR3 is built from 15 residues. Per germline, CDR1 KGHDR and CDR2 SFDVKD. The CDR3 nucleotides are TGTGCCACCAGTAATGGACTAGGCTCTCGCGATGAGCAGTTCTTC. Its translation is CATSNGLGSRDEQFF.

This rearrangement joins TRBV28 to TRBJ1-2, with D perhaps TRBD1 (6 bases). This CDR3 comprises 15 residues. Germline V gene lookup returns CDR1 MDHEN and CDR2 SYDVKM. Trimming removed 0 bases at V and 7 bases at J, with 15 bases between. This CDR3 is CASSLWAGETGGYTF. DNA for the CDR3: TGTGCCAGCAGTTTATGGGCAGGGGAAACTGGTGGCTACACCTTC.

This chain connects TRBV29-1 to TRBJ1-5; D unresolved. Germline V gives CDR1 SQVTM, CDR2 ANQGSEA. The CDR3 has 12 amino acids. V gave up 4 bases and J gave up 7 bases, with 11 bases separating them. CDR3 DNA: TGCAGCGTTGTAGTAGGAACCCAGCCCCAGCATTTT. Translation gives CSVVVGTQPQHF.

The genes are TRBV4-1 and TRBJ2-7, with D unresolved. CDR1 and CDR2 from the germline V gene are MGHRA and YSYEKL. The CDR3 has 13 residues. The V end was cut by 4 bases, the J end by 7 bases, with 14 bases between. DNA for the CDR3: TGCGCCAGCAGCCGCTTGCGGTCGGAAGAGCAGTACTTC. Its translation: CASSRLRSEEQYF.

This clonotype occurred a few times. The chain combines TRBV2 with TRBJ2-7, with 8 bases fitting TRBD1. Per germline, CDR1 SNHLY and CDR2 FYNNEI. The V gene end was trimmed by 4 bases and the J gene end by 2 bases; junction bases not matched to a gene: 7. The CDR3 sequence is 15 residues long. CDR3 nucleotides: TGTGCCAGCAGTGGTGGACAGGGCCAGGCCTACGAGCAGTACTTC. Protein: CASSGGQGQAYEQYF.

The sample holds a few counts of this clonotype. The chain joins TRBV27 to TRBJ2-7, with 12 bases that match TRBD2. The CDR3 has 18 residues. The trim removed 3 bases at V and 0 bases at J, leaving 9 bases unmatched. Germline V lookup: CDR1 MNHEY, CDR2 SMNVEV (reference sequence). CDR3: CASSFRRLAGDTSYEQYF. The CDR3 DNA reads as TGTGCCAGCAGTTTTCGCAGACTAGCGGGAGACACCTCCTACGAGCAGTACTTC.

This clonotype showed up just a few times. The gene calls are TRBV2 and TRBJ1-2; D is unresolved. Germline lookup yields CDR1 SNHLY and CDR2 FYNNEI. The CDR3 spans 12 residues. V lost 6 bases to trimming and J lost 8 bases, with 13 bases between them. The CDR3 DNA follows: TGTGCCAGCAGATATCCCGAGGAGGGCTACACCTTC. Protein: CASRYPEEGYTF. Using reference TRBV2 and TRBJ1-2 for the parts outside the CDR3, the full variable domain is EPEVTQTPSHQVTQMGQEVILRCVPISNHLYFYWYRQILGQKVEFLVSFYNNEISEKSEIFDDQFSVERPDGSNFTLKIRSTKLEDSAMYFCASRYPEEGYTFGSGTRLTVV.

The chain couples TRBV4-1 to TRBJ2-7; TRBD1 might be the D (6 bases). The germline V gene has CDR1 MGHRA and CDR2 YSYEKL. This CDR3 contains 14 residues. The V end was cut by 0 bases, the J end by 3 bases, with 9 bases between. The CDR3 loop is CASSQDRGGYEQYF. CDR3 DNA sequence: TGCGCCAGCAGCCAAGATCGAGGGGGCTACGAGCAGTACTTC.

The rearrangement links TRBV7-2 to TRBJ1-6; D gene uncertain. The germline V gene encodes CDR1 SGHTA and CDR2 FQGNSA. The CDR3 is made up of 15 amino acids. V lost 0 bases and J 6 bases, leaving 9 bases between the germline ends. CDR3 nucleotides: TGTGCCAGCAGCTTAGCGAAGGTTCCTAATTCACCCCTCCACTTT. This codes for CASSLAKVPNSPLHF.

In nucleotides, the CDR3 is TGTGCCAGCAGTGGGGGGACAGGGATGAGTAGCAATCAGCCCCAGCATTTT. This gives the protein CASSGGTGMSSNQPQHF. The J gene is TRBJ1-5, the V gene TRBV6-1; 9 positions match TRBD1. Trimming at V came to 4 bases and at J to 0 bases, leaving 7 bases not matched to a gene. The V gene's germline CDR1 is MNHNS and CDR2 SASEGT. The CDR3 length is 17 residues.

This clonotype was picked up a small number of times. The CDR3 here is CASSDGTSYETQYF. DNA of the CDR3: TGTGCCAGCAGTGACGGGACTAGCTATGAGACCCAGTACTTC. This chain joins TRBV6-1 and TRBJ2-5, with 9 bases matching TRBD2. Unmatched junction bases numbered 4, after V lost 3 bases and J lost 5 bases. Germline V gene lookup returns CDR1 MNHNS and CDR2 SASEGT. This CDR3 has 14 residues.

The chain employs TRBV20-1 and TRBJ2-5, with a tentative D call TRBD2 (6 bases). The ends were cut back, 3 bases at V and 5 bases at J, with 10 bases in the middle. Germline V CDR1 and CDR2: DFQATT, SNEGSKA (reference sequence). The CDR3 has 12 residues. In DNA, the CDR3 is TGCAGTGCTAGCCGCCGGGGGGAGACCCAGTACTTC. Translated, it gives CSASRRGETQYF.

This chain links TRBV28 with TRBJ2-7; 7 bases align to TRBD1. This CDR3 region has 13 residues. J lost 3 bases, V lost 6 bases, and 5 bases had no gene match. Germline V gives CDR1 MDHEN, CDR2 SYDVKM. CDR3 loop: CASRRDSRYEQYF. The CDR3 DNA follows: TGTGCCAGCAGACGGGACAGTCGCTACGAGCAGTACTTC. Looking up the rest from reference TRBV28 and TRBJ2-7 gives the full variable domain: DVKVTQSSRYLVKRTGEKVFLECVQDMDHENMFWYRQDPGLGLRLIYFSYDVKMKEKGDIPEGYSVSREKKERFSLILESASTNQTSMYLCASRRDSRYEQYFGPGTRLTVT.